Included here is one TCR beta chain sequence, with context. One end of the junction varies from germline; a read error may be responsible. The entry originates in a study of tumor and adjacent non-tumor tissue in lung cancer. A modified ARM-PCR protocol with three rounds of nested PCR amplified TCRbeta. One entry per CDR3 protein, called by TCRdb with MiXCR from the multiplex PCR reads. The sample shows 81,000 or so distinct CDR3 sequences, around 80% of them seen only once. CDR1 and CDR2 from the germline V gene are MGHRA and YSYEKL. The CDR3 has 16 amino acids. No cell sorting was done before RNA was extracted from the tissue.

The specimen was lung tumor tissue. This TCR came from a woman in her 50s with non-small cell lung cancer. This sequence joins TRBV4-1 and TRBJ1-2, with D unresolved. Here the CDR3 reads CASSQDRYRENYGYAF. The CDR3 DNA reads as TGCGCCAGTAGCCAAGATAGGTACAGAGAGAACTATGGCTACGCCTTC.